This T cell receptor beta chain was retrieved from a study of T cell responses to AZD1222 COVID-19 vaccine. This CDR3 is built from 12 residues. Germline-derived CDR1 and CDR2 are SGHAT and FQDESV (reference sequence). V lost 5 bases, J lost 10 bases, and 9 bases lay in between. Only in-frame clones appear in the TCRdb table, and some are missing; sequencing was by immunoSEQ multiplex PCR. The sample includes about 140,000 clones, around four fifths of them seen just once. The clonotype comes from an adult in good health. The genes are TRBV11-1 and TRBJ1-6, with unresolved D. The starting material was peripheral blood, obtained on day 0 of AZD1222 vaccination. The CDR3 coding sequence is TGTGCCAGCAGCCGACCTAAATCACCCCTCCACTTT. It translates to CASSRPKSPLHF. The full variable domain, rest sourced from reference TRBV11-1 and TRBJ1-6, is EAEVAQSPRYKITEKSQAVAFWCDPISGHATLYWYRQILGQGPELLVQFQDESVVDDSQLPKDRFSAERLKGVDSTLKIQPAELGDSAMYLCASSRPKSPLHFGNGTRLTVT.